This TCR beta chain emerged from a study of T cells in Graves' hyperthyroidism and ophthalmopathy. The V gene end was trimmed by 5 bases and the J gene end by 0 bases; junction bases not matched to a gene: 10. The CDR3 is made up of 16 amino acids. Study-wide results and limits: The model identified upcoming ophthalmopathy a median 6.5 months ahead of onset. Stable hyperthyroidism was separated from ophthalmopathy by a model based on 13 V-J features. Clonotypes that were expanded in thyroid above 0.001 mostly appeared in blood too.

This clonotype has a count of ten or more. Its specificity is not known. It was uncontrolled infection, other autoimmune disease, pregnancy or lactation that excluded patients. The CDR3 regions of TCR beta were amplified from RNA transcripts. When the TCR CDR3 underwent first-round RT-PCR, the HTBI primer set was used. Each CDR3 protein is one row after TCRdb ran MiXCR on the multiplex PCR reads. The sample gives 400,000 or so distinct CDR3 sequences, around 15% of which show up once; roughly a fifth is in the top ten. The sequence was collected from a woman between 55 and 75 years old with Graves' ophthalmopathy. The sequenced sample was blood. The J gene is TRBJ2-7, the V gene TRBV12-3 or TRBV12-4, with 7 bases matching TRBD1. The CDR3 nucleotides are TGTGCCAGCAGTCCGCGACAGGGAACGGGCTCCTACGAGCAGTACTTC. As protein: CASSPRQGTGSYEQYF.